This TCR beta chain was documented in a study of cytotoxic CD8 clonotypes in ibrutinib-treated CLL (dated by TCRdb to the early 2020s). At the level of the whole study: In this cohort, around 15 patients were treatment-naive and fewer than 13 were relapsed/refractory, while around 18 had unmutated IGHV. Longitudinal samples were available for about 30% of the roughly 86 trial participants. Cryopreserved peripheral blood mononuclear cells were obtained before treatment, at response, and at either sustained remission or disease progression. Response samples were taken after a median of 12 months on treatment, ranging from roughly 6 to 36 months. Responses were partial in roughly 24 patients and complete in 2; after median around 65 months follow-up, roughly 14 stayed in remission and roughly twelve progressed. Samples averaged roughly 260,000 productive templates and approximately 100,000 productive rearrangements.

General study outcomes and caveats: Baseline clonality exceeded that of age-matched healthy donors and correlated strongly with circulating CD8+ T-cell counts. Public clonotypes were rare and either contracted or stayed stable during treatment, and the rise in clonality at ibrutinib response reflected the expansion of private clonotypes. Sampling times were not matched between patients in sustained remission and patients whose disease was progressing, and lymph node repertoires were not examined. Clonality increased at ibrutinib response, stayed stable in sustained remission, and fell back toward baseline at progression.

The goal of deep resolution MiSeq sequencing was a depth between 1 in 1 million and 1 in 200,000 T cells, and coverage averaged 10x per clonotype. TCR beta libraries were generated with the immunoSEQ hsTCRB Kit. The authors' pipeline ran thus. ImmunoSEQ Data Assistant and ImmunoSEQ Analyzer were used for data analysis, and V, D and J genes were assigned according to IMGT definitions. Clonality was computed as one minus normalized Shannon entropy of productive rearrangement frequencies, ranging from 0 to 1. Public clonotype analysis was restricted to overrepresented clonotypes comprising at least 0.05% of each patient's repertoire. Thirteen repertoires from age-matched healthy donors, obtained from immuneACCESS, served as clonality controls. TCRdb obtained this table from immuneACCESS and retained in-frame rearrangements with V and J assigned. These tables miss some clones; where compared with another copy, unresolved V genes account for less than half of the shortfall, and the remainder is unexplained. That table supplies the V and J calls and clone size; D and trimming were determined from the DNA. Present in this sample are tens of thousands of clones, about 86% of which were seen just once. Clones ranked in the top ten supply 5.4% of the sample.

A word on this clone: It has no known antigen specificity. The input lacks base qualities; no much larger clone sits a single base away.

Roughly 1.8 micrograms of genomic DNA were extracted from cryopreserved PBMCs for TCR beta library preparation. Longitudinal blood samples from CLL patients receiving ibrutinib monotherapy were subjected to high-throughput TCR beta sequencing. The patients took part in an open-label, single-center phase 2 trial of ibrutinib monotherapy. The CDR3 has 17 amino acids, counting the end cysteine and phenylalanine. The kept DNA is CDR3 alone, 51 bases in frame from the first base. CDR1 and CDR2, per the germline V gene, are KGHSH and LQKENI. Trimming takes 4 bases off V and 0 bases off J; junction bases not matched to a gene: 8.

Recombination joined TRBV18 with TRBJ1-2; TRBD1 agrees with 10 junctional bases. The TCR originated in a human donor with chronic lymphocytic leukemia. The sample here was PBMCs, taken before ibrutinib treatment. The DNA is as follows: TGTGCCAGCTCACTCTCGGGACAGGGGCCTTCTAACTATGGCTACACCTTC. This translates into CASSLSGQGPSNYGYTF.